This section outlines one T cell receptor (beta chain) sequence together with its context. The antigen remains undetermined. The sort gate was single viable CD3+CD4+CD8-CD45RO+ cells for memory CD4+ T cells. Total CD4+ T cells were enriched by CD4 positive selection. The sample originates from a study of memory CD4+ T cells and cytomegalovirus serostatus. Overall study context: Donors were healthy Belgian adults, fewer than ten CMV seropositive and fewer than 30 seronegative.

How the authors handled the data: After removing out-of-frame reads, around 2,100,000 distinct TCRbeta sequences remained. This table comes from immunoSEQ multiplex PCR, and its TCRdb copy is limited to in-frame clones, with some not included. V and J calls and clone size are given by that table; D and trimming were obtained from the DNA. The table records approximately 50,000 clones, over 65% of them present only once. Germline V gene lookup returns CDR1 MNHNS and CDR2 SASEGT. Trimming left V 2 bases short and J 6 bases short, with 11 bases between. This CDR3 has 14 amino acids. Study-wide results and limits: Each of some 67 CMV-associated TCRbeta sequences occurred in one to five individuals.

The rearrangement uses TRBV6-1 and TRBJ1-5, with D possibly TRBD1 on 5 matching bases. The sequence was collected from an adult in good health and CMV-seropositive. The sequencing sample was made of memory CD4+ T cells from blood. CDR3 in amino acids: CASSELGRGQPQHF. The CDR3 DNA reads TGTGCCAGCAGTGAACTGGGGCGCGGTCAGCCCCAGCATTTT.